A single sample gave rise to the 2 T cell receptor beta chains below, sequenced in a study of blood T cell repertoires in COVID-19. TCRdb keeps only in-frame clones here, not all; method: immunoSEQ multiplex PCR. The data contain 100,000 or so clones, 80% to 90% of them singletons. Sequencing used peripheral blood. The receptors were sampled from a human donor in a cohort sampled during active COVID-19.

This clone was observed a single time. The rearrangement joins TRBV2 to TRBJ2-7, with 8 bases aligning to TRBD2. Trimming at V came to 4 bases and at J to 1 base, leaving 3 bases not matched to a gene. CDR3 length: 14 residues. Looked up from germline, CDR1 is SNHLY and CDR2 is FYNNEI. For the CDR3, the DNA is TGTGCCAGCAGTGCTCGGGAGGGGTCCTACGAGCAGTACTTC. It encodes CASSAREGSYEQYF. Based on the CDR3 plus reference TRBV2 and TRBJ2-7, the full variable domain is EPEVTQTPSHQVTQMGQEVILRCVPISNHLYFYWYRQILGQKVEFLVSFYNNEISEKSEIFDDQFSVERPDGSNFTLKIRSTKLEDSAMYFCASSAREGSYEQYFGPGTRLTVT.

Here the CDR3 DNA reads TGTGCCAGCAGCCAAGATGGTGACAGGGCCTATAATTCACCCCTCCACTTT. The encoded protein is CASSQDGDRAYNSPLHF. This chain uses TRBV11-3 with TRBJ1-6; 7 bases are a match to TRBD1. Germline loops: CDR1 SGHNT, CDR2 YENEEA. The J segment lost 2 bases and the V segment lost 5 bases, leaving 9 bases of the junction unmatched. The CDR3 spans 17 residues.